This T cell receptor beta chain emerged from a study of CD8+ T cells in alopecia areata. Sequencing used cDNA as its template, made by extracting RNA and reverse transcribing it. Generated by immunoSEQ multiplex PCR, the TCRdb table keeps only in-frame clones and is missing some. The sample lists some 150,000 clones, about 51% seen once, with roughly a fifth in the top ten. This clone was detected only a few times. The starting material was CD8+ T cells sorted from blood, obtained at week 0. The clonotype comes from a human donor with alopecia areata.

The DNA of the CDR3 is TGTGCCACCAGCAGGGGAGGACTGGATGAGCAGTTCTTC. This codes for CATSRGGLDEQFF. V usage is TRBV15 and J usage is TRBJ2-1, with D perhaps TRBD2 (6 bases). Trimming removed 3 bases at V and 8 bases at J, with 11 bases between. The CDR3 length is 13 residues. The germline V gene encodes CDR1 LNHNV and CDR2 YYDKDF (reference sequence).